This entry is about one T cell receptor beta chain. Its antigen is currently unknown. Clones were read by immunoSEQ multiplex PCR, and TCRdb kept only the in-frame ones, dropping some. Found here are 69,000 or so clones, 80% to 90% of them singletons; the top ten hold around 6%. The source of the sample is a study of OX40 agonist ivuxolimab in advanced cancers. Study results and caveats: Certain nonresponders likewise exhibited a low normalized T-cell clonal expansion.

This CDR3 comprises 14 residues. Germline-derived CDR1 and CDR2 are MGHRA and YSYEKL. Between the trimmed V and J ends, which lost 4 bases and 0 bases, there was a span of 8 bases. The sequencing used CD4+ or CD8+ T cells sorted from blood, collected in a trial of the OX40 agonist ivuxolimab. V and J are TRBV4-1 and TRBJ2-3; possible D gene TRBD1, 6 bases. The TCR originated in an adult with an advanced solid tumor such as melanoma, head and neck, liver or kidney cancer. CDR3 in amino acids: CASSRTESTDTQYF. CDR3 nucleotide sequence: TGCGCCAGCAGCCGGACAGAAAGCACAGATACGCAGTATTTT.